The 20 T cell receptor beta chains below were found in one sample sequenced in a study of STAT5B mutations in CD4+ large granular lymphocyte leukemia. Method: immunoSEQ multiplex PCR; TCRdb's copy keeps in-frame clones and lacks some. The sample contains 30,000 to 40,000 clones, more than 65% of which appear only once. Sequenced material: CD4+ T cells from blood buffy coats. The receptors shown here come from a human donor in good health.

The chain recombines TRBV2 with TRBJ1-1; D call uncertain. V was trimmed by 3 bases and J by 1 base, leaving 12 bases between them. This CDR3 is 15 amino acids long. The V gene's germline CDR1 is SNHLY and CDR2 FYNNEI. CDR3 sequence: CASSEITAGNTEAFF. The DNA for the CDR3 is TGTGCCAGCAGTGAGATAACTGCGGGGAACACTGAAGCTTTCTTT.

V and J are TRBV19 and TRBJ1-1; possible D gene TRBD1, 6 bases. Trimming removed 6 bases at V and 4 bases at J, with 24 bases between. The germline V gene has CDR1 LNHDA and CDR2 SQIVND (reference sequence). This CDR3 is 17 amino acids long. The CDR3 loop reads CASRGRGQLLGSTEAFF. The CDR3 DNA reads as TGTGCCAGTAGGGGCAGGGGCCAACTCCTAGGGAGCACTGAAGCTTTCTTT.

CDR3 sequence: CASSPPAGREQFF. Here the CDR3 DNA reads TGTGCCAGCAGCCCCCCCGCGGGGAGGGAGCAGTTCTTC. The genes are TRBV11-2 and TRBJ2-1; TRBD2 is a possible D gene (6 bases). CDR1 is SGHAT and CDR2 is FQNNGV in the germline V gene. This CDR3 contains 13 residues. The V and J ends lost 5 bases and 10 bases respectively, with 15 bases between them.

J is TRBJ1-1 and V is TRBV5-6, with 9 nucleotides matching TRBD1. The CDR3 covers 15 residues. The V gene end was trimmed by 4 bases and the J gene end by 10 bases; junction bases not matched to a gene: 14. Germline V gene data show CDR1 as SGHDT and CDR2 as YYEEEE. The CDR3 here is CASSGRTGVPLRAFF. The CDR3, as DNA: TGTGCCAGCAGCGGCCGGACAGGGGTCCCCCTAAGAGCTTTCTTT.

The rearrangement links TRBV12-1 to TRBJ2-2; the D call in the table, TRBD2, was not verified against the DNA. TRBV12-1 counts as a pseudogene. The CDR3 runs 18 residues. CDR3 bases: TGTGCCAGCAGCCCTGGGACTAGCGGGAGTATGGGAGCCGGGGAGCTGTTTTTT. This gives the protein CASSPGTSGSMGAGELFF.

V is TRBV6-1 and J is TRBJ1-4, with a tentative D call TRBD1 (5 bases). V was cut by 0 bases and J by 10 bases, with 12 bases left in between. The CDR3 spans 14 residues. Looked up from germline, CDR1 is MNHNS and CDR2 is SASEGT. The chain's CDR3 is CASSEASGGGKLFF. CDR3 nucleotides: TGTGCCAGCAGTGAAGCGTCGGGGGGGGGAAAACTGTTTTTT.

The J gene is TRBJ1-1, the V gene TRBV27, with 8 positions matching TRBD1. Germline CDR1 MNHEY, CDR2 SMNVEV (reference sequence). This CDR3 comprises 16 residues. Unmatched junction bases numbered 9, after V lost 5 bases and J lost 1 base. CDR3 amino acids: CASSLKSQGANTEAFF. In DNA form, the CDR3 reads TGTGCCAGCAGTCTTAAAAGCCAGGGGGCGAACACTGAAGCTTTCTTT.

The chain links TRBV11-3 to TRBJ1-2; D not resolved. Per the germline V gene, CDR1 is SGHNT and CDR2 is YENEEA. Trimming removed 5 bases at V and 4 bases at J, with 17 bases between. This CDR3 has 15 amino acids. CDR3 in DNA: TGTGCCAGCAGCCCTGACCGGCAGTATTCCTATGGCTACACCTTC. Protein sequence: CASSPDRQYSYGYTF.

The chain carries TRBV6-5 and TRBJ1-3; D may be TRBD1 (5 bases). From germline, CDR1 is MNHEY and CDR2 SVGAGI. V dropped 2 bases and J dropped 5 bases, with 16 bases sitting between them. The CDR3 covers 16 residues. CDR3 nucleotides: TGTGCCAGCAGTTACGGGGCCTCAGGGCGGAGAAACACCATATATTTT. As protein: CASSYGASGRRNTIYF.

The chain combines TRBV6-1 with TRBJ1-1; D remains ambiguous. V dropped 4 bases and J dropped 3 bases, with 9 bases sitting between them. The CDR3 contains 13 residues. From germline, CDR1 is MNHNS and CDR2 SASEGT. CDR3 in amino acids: CASSGVPDTEAFF. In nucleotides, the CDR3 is TGTGCCAGCAGTGGGGTTCCGGACACTGAAGCTTTCTTT.

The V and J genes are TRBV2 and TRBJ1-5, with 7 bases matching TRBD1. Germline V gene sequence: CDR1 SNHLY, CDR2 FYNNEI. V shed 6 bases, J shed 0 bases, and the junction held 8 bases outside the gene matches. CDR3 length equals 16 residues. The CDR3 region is CASSSARQGSNQPQHF. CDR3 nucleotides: TGTGCCAGCAGCTCCGCCCGACAGGGTAGCAATCAGCCCCAGCATTTT.

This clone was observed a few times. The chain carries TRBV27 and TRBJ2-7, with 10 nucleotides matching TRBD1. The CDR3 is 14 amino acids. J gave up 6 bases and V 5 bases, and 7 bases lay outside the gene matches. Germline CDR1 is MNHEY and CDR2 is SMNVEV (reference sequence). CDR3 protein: CASSPTGTGAEQYF. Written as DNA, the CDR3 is TGTGCCAGCAGTCCGACCGGGACAGGGGCCGAGCAGTACTTC.

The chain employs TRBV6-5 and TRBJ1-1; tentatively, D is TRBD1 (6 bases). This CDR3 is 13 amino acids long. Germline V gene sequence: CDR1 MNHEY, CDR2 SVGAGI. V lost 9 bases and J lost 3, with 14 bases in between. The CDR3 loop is CASTGLRYTEAFF. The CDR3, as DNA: TGTGCCAGTACAGGGTTGAGGTACACTGAAGCTTTCTTT.

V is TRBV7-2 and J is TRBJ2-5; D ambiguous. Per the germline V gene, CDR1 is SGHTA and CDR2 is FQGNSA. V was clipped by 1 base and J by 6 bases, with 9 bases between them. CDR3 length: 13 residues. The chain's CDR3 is CASSLGTTQTQYF. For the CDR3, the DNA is TGTGCCAGCAGCTTAGGGACGACGCAGACCCAGTACTTC.

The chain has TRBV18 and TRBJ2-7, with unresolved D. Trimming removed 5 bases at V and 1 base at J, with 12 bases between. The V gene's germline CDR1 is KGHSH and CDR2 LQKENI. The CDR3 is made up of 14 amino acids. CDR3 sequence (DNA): TGTGCCAGCTCAATCCCGGCGAGTTCCTACGAGCAGTACTTC. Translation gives CASSIPASSYEQYF.

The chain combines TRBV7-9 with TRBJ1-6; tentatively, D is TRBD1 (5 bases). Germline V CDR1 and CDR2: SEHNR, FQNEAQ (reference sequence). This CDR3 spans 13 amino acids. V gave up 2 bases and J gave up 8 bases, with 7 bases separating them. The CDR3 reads CASSLMGDSPLHF. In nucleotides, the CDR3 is TGTGCCAGCAGCTTAATGGGGGATTCACCCCTCCACTTT.

The chain's CDR3 is CASSGNRGRLAFF. CDR3 DNA sequence: TGTGCCAGCAGCGGGAACAGGGGGCGTCTGGCTTTCTTT. The chain combines TRBV5-6 with TRBJ1-1; 9 bases fit TRBD1. The CDR3 runs to 13 residues. Germline V gene lookup returns CDR1 SGHDT and CDR2 YYEEEE. With V trimmed by 4 bases and J by 11 bases, 9 bases remained unmatched.

The CDR3 loop reads CASSPRVPNQPQHF. CDR3 DNA: TGTGCCAGCAGCCCCAGGGTTCCCAATCAGCCCCAGCATTTT. V and J are TRBV6-5 and TRBJ1-5; D is possibly TRBD1 (5 bases). There are 14 residues in the CDR3. Germline CDR1 is MNHEY and CDR2 is SVGAGI. Between the trimmed V and J ends, which lost 6 bases and 3 bases, there was a span of 12 bases.

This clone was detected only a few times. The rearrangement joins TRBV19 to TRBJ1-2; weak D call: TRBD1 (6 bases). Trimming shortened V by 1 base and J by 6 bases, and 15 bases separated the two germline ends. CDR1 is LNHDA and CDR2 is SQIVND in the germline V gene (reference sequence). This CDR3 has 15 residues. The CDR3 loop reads CASSIGTGNADGYTF. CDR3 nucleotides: TGTGCCAGTAGTATAGGCACAGGGAACGCTGATGGCTACACCTTC.

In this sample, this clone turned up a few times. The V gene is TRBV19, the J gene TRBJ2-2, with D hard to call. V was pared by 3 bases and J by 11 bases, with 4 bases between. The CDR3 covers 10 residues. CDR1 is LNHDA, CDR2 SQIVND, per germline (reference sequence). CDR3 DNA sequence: TGTGCCAGTAGTATGGGCGAGCTGTTTTTT. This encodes CASSMGELFF.